The present T cell receptor beta chain was sequenced within a study of control samples from healthy donors and cancer patients. Some clones are missing from TCRdb's copy, which holds only in-frame ones; the method was immunoSEQ multiplex PCR. Counted here are about 55,000 clones, roughly 90% occurring once; the ten biggest clones make up 3.5% to 4%. This clone was detected only once. The CDR3 is 16 amino acids. The junction had 6 bases not matched to a gene; V was cut back by 5 bases and J by 1 base. Germline CDR1 is SGHTA and CDR2 is FQGNSA. J is TRBJ2-3 and V is TRBV7-2; 10 bases are shared with TRBD2. Sequencing was performed on blood. The receptor comes from a man in his fifties or sixties in good health. CDR3 nucleotide sequence: TGTGCCAGCAGCCAAGGCCTAGCGGGAGGCACAGATACGCAGTATTTT. Its translation: CASSQGLAGGTDTQYF.